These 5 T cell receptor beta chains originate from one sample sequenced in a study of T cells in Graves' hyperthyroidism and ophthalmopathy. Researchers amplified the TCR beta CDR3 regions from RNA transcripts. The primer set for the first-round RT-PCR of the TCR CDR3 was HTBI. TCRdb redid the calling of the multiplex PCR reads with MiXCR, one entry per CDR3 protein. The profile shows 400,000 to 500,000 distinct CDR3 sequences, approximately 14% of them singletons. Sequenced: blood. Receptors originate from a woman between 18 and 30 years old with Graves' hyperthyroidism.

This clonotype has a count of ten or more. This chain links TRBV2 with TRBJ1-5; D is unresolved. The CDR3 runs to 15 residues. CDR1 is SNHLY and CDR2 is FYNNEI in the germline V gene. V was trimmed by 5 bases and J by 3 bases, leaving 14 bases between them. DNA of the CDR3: TGTGCCAGCAGTATGGGCCGACCGCTCAATCAGCCCCAGCATTTT. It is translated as CASSMGRPLNQPQHF. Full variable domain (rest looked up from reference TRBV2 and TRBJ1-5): EPEVTQTPSHQVTQMGQEVILRCVPISNHLYFYWYRQILGQKVEFLVSFYNNEISEKSEIFDDQFSVERPDGSNFTLKIRSTKLEDSAMYFCASSMGRPLNQPQHFGDGTRLSIL.

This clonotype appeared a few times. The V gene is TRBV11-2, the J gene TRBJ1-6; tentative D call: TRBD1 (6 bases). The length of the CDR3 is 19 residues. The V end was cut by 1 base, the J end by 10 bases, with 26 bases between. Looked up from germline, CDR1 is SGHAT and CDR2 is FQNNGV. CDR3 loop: CASSLAGRGRGTLSSPLHF. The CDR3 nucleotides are TGTGCCAGCAGCTTAGCAGGCAGGGGCAGAGGAACCCTCAGCTCACCCCTCCACTTT.

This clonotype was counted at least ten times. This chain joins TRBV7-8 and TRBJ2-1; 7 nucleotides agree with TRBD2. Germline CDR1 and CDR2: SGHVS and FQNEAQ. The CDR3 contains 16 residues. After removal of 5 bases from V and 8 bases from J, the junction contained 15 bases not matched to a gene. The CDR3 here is CASSPEPGEGWYEQFF. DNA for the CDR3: TGTGCCAGCAGCCCCGAGCCCGGGGAGGGTTGGTATGAGCAGTTCTTC.

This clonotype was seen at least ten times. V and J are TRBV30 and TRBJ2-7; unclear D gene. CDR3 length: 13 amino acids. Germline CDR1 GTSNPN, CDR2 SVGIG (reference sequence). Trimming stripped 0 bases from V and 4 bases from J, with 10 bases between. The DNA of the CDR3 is TGTGCCTGGAGTGTGGGGAACCGGTACGAGCAGTACTTC. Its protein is CAWSVGNRYEQYF.

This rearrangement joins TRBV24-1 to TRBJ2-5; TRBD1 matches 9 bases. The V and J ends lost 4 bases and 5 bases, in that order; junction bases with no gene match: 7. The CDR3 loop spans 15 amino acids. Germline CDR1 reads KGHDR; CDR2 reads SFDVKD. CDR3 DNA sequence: TGTGCCACCAGTGACCCGGGACAGGGTGGGGAGACCCAGTACTTC. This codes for CATSDPGQGGETQYF.